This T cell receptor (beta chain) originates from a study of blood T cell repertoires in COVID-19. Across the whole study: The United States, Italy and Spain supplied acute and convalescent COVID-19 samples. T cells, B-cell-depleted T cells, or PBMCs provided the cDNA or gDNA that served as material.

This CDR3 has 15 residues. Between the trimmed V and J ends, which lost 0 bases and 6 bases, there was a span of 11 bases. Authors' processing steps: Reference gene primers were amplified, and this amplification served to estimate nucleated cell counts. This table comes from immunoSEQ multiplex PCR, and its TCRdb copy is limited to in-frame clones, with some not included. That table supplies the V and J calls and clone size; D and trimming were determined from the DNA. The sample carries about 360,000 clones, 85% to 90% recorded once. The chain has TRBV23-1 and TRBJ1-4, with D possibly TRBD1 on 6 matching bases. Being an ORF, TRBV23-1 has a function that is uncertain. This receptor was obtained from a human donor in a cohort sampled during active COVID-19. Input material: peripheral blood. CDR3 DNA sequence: TGCGCCAGCAGTCAATCGGGGGCAAGTGATGAAAAACTGTTTTTT. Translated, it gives CASSQSGASDEKLFF.